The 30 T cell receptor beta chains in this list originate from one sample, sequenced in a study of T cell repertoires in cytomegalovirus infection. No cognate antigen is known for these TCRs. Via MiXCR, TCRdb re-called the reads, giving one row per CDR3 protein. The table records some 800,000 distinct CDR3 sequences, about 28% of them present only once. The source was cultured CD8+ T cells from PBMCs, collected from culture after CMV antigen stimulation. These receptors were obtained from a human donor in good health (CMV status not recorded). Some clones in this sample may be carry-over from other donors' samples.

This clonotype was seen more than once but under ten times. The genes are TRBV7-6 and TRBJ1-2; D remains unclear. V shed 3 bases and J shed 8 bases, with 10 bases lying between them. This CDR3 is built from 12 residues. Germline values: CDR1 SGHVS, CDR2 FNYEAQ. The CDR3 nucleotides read TGTGCCAGCAGCTTTGATACTGGGGGCTACACCTTC. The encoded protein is CASSFDTGGYTF.

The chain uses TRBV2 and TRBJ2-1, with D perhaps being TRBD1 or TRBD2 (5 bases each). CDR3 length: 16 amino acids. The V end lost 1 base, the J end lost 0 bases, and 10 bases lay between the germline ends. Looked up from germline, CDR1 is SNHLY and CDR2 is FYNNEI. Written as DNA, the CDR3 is TGTGCCAGCAGTGAAGGTTCAGGGAGCTCCTACAATGAGCAGTTCTTC. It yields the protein CASSEGSGSSYNEQFF.

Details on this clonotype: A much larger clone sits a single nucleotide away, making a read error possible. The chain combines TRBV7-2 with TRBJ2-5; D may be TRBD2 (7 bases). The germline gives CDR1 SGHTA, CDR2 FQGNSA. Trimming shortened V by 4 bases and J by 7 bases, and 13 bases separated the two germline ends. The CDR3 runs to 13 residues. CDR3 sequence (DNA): TGTACCAGCAGCTCTCATGGGGGGGCGACCCAGTACTTC. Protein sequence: CTSSSHGGATQYF.

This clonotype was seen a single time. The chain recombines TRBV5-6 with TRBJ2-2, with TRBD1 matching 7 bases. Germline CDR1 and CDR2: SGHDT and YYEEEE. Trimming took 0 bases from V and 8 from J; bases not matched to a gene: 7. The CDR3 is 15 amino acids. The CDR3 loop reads CASSLGTGPLGELFF. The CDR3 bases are TGTGCCAGCAGCTTGGGGACAGGCCCCCTTGGGGAGCTGTTTTTT.

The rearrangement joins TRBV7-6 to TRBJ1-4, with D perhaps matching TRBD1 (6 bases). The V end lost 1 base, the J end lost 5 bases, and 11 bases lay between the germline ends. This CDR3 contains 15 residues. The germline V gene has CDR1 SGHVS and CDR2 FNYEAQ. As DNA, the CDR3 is TGTGCCAGCAGCTTAGGGGCAGGGGCGAATGAAAAACTGTTTTTT. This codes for CASSLGAGANEKLFF.

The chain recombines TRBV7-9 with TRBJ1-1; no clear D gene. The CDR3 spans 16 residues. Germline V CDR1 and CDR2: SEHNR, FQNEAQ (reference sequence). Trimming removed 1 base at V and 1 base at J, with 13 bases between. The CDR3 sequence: CASSLEVGGTNTEAFF. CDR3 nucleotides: TGTGCCAGCAGCTTAGAGGTAGGAGGAACGAACACTGAAGCTTTCTTT.

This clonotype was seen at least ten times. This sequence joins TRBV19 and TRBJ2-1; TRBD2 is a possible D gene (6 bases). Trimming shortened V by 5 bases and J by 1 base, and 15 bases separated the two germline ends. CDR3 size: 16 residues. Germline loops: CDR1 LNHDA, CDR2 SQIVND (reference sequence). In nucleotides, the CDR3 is TGTGCCAGTAGTCGGCAGGGTGGGGGGTCCTACAATGAGCAGTTCTTC. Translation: CASSRQGGGSYNEQFF.

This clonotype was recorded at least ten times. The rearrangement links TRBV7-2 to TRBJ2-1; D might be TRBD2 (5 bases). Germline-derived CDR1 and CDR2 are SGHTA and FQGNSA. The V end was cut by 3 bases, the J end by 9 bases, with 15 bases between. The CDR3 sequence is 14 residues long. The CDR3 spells CASSFVTDWTEQFF. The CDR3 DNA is TGTGCCAGCAGCTTTGTCACGGACTGGACTGAGCAGTTCTTC.

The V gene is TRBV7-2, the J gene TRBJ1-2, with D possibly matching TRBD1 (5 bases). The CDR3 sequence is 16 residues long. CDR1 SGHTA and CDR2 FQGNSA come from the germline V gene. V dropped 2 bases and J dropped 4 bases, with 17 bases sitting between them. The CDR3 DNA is TGTGCCAGCAGCTTACTAAGTGGGGCGCGCGGCTATGGCTACACCTTC. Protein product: CASSLLSGARGYGYTF.

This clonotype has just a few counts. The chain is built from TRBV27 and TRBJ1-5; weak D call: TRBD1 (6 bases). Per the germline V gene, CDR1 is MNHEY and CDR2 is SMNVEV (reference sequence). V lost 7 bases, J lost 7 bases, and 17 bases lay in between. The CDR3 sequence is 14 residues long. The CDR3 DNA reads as TGTGCCAGCATGCACAGGGCGTCGTCCCAGCCCCAGCATTTT. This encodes CASMHRASSQPQHF.

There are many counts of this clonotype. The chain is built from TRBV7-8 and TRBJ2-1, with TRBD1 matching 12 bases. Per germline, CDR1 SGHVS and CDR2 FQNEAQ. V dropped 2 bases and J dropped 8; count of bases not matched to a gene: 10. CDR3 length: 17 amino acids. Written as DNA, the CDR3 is TGTGCCAGCAGCTTAATGAGGGTCGGGACAGGGGGCGATGAGCAGTTCTTC. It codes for CASSLMRVGTGGDEQFF.

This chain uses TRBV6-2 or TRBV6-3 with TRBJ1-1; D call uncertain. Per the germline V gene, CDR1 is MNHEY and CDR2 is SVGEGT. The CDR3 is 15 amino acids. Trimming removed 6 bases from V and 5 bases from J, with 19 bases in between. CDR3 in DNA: TGTGCCAGCAGACCCCTTGACGGGGAGGAAACTGAAGCTTTCTTT. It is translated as CASRPLDGEETEAFF.

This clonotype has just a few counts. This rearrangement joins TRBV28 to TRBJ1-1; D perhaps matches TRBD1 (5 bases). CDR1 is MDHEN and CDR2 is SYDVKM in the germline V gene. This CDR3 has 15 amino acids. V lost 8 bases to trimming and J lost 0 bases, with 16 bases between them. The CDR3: CASGKMQGMNTEAFF. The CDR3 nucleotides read TGTGCCAGCGGCAAGATGCAGGGCATGAACACTGAAGCTTTCTTT.

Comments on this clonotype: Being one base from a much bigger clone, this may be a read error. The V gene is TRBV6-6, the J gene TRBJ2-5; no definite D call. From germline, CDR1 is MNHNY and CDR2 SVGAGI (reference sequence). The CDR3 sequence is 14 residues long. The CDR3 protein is CTSSPRVSGETQYF. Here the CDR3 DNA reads TGTACCAGCAGTCCTCGGGTCAGTGGAGAGACCCAGTACTTC.

As DNA, the CDR3 is TGTGCCAGCAGCTCGAGAGGTCCTCTCTCTGGAAACACCATATATTTT. Amino acids: CASSSRGPLSGNTIYF. This sequence joins TRBV9 and TRBJ1-3; D is undetermined. Trimming removed 4 bases from V and 0 bases from J, with 14 bases in between. Germline V CDR1 and CDR2: SGDLS, YYNGEE. This CDR3 spans 16 amino acids.

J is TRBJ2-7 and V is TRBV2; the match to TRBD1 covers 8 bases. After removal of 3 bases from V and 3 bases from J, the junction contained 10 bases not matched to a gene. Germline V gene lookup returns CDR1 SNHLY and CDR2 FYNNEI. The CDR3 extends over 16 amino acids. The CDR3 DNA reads TGTGCCAGCAGTGAGACGGGACAGGACCTTTACTACGAGCAGTACTTC. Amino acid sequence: CASSETGQDLYYEQYF.

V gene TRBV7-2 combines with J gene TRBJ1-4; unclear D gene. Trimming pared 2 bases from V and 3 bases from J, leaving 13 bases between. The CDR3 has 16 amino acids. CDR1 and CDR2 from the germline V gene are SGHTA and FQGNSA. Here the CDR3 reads CASSLKGVRANEKLFF. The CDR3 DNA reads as TGTGCCAGCAGCTTAAAGGGTGTGAGAGCTAATGAAAAACTGTTTTTT.

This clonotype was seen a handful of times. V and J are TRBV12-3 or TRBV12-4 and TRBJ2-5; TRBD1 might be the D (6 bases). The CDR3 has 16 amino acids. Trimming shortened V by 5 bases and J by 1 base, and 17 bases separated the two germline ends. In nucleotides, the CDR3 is TGTGCCAGCAGTCCCACCCAGGGGATGATCCAAGAGACCCAGTACTTC. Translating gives CASSPTQGMIQETQYF.

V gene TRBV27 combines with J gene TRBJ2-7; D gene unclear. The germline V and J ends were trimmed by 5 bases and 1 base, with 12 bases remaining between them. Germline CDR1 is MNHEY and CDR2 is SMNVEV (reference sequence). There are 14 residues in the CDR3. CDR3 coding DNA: TGTGCCAGCAGTCCCCGGCCGTTTTCCTACGAGCAGTACGTC. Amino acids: CASSPRPFSYEQYV.

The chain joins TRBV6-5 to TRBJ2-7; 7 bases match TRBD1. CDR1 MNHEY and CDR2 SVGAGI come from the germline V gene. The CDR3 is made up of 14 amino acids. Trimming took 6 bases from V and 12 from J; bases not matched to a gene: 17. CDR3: CASSYGPRDSEVYF. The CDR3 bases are TGTGCCAGCAGCTACGGACCCAGGGACAGCGAGGTGTACTTC.

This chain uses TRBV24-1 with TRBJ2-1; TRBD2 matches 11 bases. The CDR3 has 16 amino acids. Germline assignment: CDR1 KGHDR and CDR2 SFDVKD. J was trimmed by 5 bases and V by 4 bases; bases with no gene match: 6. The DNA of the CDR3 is TGTGCCACCAGTGACTTGGGACTAGCGGACAACAATGAGCAGTTCTTC. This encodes CATSDLGLADNNEQFF.

The CDR3 region has the DNA TGTGCCAGCAGCTTGGGGGGCTCGACAGGGGGCAACTATGGCTACACCTTC. It yields the protein CASSLGGSTGGNYGYTF. The chain combines TRBV5-6 with TRBJ1-2, with 10 bases that match TRBD1. The J segment lost 2 bases and the V segment lost 0 bases, leaving 7 bases of the junction unmatched. The CDR3 extends over 17 amino acids. Germline V gene data show CDR1 as SGHDT and CDR2 as YYEEEE. The variable domain in full, with the rest retrieved from reference TRBV5-6 and TRBJ1-2, is DAGVTQSPTHLIKTRGQQVTLRCSPKSGHDTVSWYQQALGQGPQFIFQYYEEEERQRGNFPDRFSGHQFPNYSSELNVNALLLGDSALYLCASSLGGSTGGNYGYTFGSGTRLTVV.

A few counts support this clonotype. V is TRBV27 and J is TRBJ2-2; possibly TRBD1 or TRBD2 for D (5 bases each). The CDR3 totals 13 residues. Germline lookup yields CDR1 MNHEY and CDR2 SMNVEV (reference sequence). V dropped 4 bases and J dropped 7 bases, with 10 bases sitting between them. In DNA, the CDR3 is TGTGCCAGCAGTTCAGAGGGGTACGGGGAGCTGTTTTTT. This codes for CASSSEGYGELFF.

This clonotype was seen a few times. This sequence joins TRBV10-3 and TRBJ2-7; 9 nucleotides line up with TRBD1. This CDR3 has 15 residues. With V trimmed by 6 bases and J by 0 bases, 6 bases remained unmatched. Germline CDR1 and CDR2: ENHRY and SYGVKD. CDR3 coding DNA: TGTGCCATCAGGGATACAGGGGGCCTCTCCTACGAGCAGTACTTC. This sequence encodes CAIRDTGGLSYEQYF.

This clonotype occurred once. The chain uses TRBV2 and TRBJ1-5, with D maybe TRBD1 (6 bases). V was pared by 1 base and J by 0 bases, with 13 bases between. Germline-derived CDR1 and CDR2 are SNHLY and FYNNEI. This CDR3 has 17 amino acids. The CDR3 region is CASSEEGQEISNQPQHF. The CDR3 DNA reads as TGTGCCAGCAGTGAAGAGGGACAAGAAATTAGCAATCAGCCCCAGCATTTT.

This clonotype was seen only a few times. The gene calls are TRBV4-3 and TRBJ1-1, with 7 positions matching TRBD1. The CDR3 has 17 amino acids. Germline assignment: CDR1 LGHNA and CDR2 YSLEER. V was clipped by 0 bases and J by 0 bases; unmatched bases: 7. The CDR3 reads CASSQDPGQLMNTEAFF. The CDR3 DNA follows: TGCGCCAGCAGCCAAGACCCGGGACAGCTCATGAACACTGAAGCTTTCTTT.

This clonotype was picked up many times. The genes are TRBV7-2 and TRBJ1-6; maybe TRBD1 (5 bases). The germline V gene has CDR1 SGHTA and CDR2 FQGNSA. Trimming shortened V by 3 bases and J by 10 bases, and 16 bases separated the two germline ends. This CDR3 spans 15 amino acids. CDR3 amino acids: CASSFDDSKHSPLHF. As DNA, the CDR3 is TGTGCCAGCAGCTTCGATGACAGTAAACACTCACCCCTCCACTTT.

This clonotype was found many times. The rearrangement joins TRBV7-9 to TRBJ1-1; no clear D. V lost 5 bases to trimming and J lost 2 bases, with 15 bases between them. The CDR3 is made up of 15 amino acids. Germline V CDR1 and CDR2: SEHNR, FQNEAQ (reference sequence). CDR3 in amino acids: CASSKIQGSNTEAFF. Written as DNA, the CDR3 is TGTGCCAGCAGCAAAATCCAAGGTTCTAACACTGAAGCTTTCTTT.

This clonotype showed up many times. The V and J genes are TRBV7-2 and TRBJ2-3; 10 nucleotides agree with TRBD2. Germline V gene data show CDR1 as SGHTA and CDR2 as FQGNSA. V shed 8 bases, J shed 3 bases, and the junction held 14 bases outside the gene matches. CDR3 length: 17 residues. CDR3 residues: CASGRSNSGGRTDTQYF. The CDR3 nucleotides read TGTGCCAGCGGCCGTAGTAATAGCGGGGGGAGGACAGATACGCAGTATTTT. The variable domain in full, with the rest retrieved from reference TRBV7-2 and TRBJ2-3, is GAGVSQSPSNKVTEKGKDVELRCDPISGHTALYWYRQSLGQGLEFLIYFQGNSAPDKSGLPSDRFSAERTGGSVSTLTIQRTQQEDSAVYLCASGRSNSGGRTDTQYFGPGTRLTVL.

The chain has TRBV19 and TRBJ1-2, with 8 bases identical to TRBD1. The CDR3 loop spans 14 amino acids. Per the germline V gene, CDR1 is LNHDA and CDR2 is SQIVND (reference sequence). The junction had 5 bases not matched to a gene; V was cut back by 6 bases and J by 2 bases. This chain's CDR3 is CASRTRQGNYGYTF. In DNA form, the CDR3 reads TGTGCCAGTAGAACCCGACAGGGGAACTATGGCTACACCTTC.